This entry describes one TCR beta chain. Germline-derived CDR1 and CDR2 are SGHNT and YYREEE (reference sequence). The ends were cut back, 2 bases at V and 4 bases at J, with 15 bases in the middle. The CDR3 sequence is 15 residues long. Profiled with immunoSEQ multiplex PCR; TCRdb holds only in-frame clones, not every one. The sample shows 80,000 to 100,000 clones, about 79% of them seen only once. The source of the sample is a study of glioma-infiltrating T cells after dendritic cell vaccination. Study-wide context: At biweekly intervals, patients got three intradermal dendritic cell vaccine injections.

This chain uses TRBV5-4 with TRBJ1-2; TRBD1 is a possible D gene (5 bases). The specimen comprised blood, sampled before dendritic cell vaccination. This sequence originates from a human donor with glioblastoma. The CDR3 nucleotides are TGTGCCAGCAGCTTCGAACCTGGGGGGGGCTATGGCTACACCTTC. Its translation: CASSFEPGGGYGYTF. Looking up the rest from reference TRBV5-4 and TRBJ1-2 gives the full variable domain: ETGVTQSPTHLIKTRGQQVTLRCSSQSGHNTVSWYQQALGQGPQFIFQYYREEENGRGNFPPRFSGLQFPNYSSELNVNALELDDSALYLCASSFEPGGGYGYTFGSGTRLTVV.